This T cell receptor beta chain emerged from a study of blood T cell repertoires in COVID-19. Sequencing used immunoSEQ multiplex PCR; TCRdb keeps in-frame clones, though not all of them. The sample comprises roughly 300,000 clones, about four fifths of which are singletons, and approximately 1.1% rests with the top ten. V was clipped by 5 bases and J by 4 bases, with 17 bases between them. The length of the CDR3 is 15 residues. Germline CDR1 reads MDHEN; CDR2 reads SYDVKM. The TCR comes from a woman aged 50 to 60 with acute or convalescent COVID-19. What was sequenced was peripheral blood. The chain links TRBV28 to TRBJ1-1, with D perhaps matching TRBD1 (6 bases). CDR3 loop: CASSPGTPVGTEAFF. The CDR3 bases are TGTGCCAGCAGTCCTGGGACACCCGTTGGCACTGAAGCTTTCTTT.